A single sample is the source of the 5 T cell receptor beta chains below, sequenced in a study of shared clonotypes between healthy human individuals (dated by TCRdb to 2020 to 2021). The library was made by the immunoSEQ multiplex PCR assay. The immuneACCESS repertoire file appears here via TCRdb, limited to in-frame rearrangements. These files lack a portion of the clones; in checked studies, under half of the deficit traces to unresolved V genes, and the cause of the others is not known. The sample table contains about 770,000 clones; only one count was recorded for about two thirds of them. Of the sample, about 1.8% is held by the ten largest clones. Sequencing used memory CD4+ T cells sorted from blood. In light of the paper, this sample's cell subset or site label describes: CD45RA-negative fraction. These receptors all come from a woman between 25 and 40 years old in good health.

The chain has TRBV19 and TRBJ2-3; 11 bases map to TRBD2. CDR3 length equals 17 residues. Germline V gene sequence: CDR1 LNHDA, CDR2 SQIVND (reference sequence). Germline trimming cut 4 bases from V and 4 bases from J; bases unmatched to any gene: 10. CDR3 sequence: CASSKLGLAEASDTQYF. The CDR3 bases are TGTGCCAGTAGTAAACTGGGACTAGCGGAAGCCTCAGATACGCAGTATTTT.

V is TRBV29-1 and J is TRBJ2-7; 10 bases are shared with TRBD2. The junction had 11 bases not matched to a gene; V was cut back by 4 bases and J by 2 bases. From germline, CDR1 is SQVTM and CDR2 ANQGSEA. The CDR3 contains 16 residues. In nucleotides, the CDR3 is TGCAGCGTTGTCCCCTCGATGAGCGGGAGGGCCTACGAGCAGTACTTC. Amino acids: CSVVPSMSGRAYEQYF.

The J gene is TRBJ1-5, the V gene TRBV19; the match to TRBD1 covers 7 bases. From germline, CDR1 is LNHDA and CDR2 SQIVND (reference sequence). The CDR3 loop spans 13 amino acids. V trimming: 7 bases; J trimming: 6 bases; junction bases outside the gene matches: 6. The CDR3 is CASTGTAFQPQHF. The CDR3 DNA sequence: TGTGCCAGTACAGGGACAGCTTTTCAGCCCCAGCATTTT.

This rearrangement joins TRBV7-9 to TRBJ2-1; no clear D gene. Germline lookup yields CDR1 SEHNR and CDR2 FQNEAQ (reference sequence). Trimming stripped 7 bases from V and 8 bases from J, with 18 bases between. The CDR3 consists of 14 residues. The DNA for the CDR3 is TGTGCCAGCACCATTCCGGGCCCACCGGATGAGCAGTTCTTC. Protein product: CASTIPGPPDEQFF.

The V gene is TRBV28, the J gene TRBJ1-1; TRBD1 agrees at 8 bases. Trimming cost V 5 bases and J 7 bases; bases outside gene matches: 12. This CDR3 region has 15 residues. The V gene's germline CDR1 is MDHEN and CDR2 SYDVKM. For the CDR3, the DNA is TGTGCCAGCAGTAACACCCAGGGGGCTCAAGGTGAAGCTTTCTTT. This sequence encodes CASSNTQGAQGEAFF.